What follows are 25 T cell receptor beta chains derived from one specimen sequenced in a study of tumor and adjacent non-tumor tissue in lung cancer. The template was RNA from unsorted bulk tissue. The library came from three nested PCR rounds adapted from ARM-PCR protocols. TCRdb reprocessed the multiplex PCR reads via MiXCR and lists one record per CDR3 protein. The sample consists of more than 85,000 distinct CDR3 sequences, around three fifths of them appearing once. The sample consisted of lung tumor tissue. These TCRs come from a man between 65 and 85 years old with non-small cell lung cancer.

Regarding this clonotype: No conserved phenylalanine or tryptophan ends this CDR3, so it is likely a read error. The chain couples TRBV11-2 to TRBJ2-2; D not resolved. V was cut by 2 bases and J by 11 bases, with 12 bases left in between. Germline V gene lookup returns CDR1 SGHAT and CDR2 FQNNGV. The CDR3 length is 13 residues. The CDR3 spells CASSLRITSELFL. DNA for the CDR3: TGTGCCAGCAGCTTACGAATCACCAGTGAGCTGTTTCTT.

A word on this clonotype: Because it lacks the conserved phenylalanine or tryptophan at the end, this CDR3 is likely a read error. This chain links TRBV11-2 with TRBJ2-7, with 10 bases fitting TRBD2. Germline CDR1 reads SGHAT; CDR2 reads FQNNGV. The CDR3 is made up of 14 amino acids. The V segment lost 5 bases and the J segment 4 bases; nucleotides outside the gene matches: 5. CDR3 protein: CASSPRTSGYEQYS. The CDR3 DNA is TGTGCCAGCAGCCCGAGGACTAGCGGTTACGAGCAGTACTCC.

On this clonotype: The junction shows a germline mismatch at one end, possibly a read error. V is TRBV29-1 and J is TRBJ2-5; 7 nucleotides agree with TRBD1. Germline V gene data show CDR1 as SQVTM and CDR2 as ANQGSEA. The CDR3 length is 13 residues. As DNA, the CDR3 is TGTAGCGTTGATACAGGGGATCAAGAGACCCAGTACTTC. It yields the protein CSVDTGDQETQYF.

For this clonotype: At one end, the junction sequence differs from germline, possibly due to a read error. The V call is TRBV11-2, the J call TRBJ2-1; the D gene is possibly TRBD2 (6 bases). Germline V gives CDR1 SGHAT, CDR2 FQNNGV. The CDR3 is made up of 14 amino acids. In nucleotides, the CDR3 is TGTGCTAGCAGCTTACAACCGGGGGTGAATGAGCAGCTCTTC. It codes for CASSLQPGVNEQLF. Drawing the rest from reference TRBV11-2 and TRBJ2-1, the complete variable domain is EAGVAQSPRYKIIEKRQSVAFWCNPISGHATLYWYQQILGQGPKLLIQFQNNGVVDDSQLPKDRFSAERLKGVDSTLKIQPAKLEDSAVYLCASSLQPGVNEQLFGPGTRLTVL.

V usage is TRBV7-9 and J usage is TRBJ2-7; 10 bases align to TRBD2. The length of the CDR3 is 14 residues. The germline CDR1 and CDR2 sequences are SEHNR and FQNEAQ (reference sequence). Trimming removed 5 bases from V and 3 bases from J; junction bases left unmatched: 4. CDR3 loop: CASSQRGGDYEQYF. CDR3 nucleotides: TGTGCCAGCAGCCAGCGGGGGGGAGACTACGAGCAGTACTTC. Complete variable domain (other parts from reference TRBV7-9 and TRBJ2-7): DTGVSQNPRHKITKRGQNVTFRCDPISEHNRLYWYRQTLGQGPEFLTYFQNEAQLEKSRLLSDRFSAERPKGSFSTLEIQRTEQGDSAMYLCASSQRGGDYEQYFGPGTRLTVT.

The chain carries TRBV10-1 and TRBJ2-3, with a tentative D call TRBD2 (6 bases). From germline, CDR1 is WNHNN and CDR2 SYGVQD (reference sequence). This CDR3 contains 16 residues. Between the trimmed V and J ends, which lost 8 bases and 2 bases, there was a span of 20 bases. CDR3 sequence reads: CASRGQTSGFTDTQYF. The CDR3 bases are TGCGCCAGCCGTGGTCAGACTAGTGGTTTCACAGATACGCAGTATTTT.

Details on this clonotype: Because the CDR3's place on the DNA is in doubt, the DNA is left out and the CDR3 is given as listed by TCRdb. The chain joins TRBV5-5 to TRBJ2-7; the table calls TRBD1, which could not be checked here. Germline loops: CDR1 SGHKS, CDR2 YYEKEE (reference sequence). The CDR3 is 15 residues long, ends included. CDR3 amino acids: CASSFFGTGTFEQYF.

This clonotype was counted once. A much larger clone sits a single nucleotide away, making a read error possible. This rearrangement joins TRBV12-3 or TRBV12-4 to TRBJ1-1; TRBD1 is a possible D gene (6 bases). CDR3 size: 16 residues. In nucleotides, the CDR3 is TGTGCCAGCAGTTCAAACGGACAGTATCAAAACACTGAAGCTTCCTTT. This translates into CASSSNGQYQNTEASF.

In regard to this clonotype: A much larger clone is a single base away; this may be a read error. The chain is built from TRBV7-8 and TRBJ2-5; either TRBD1 or TRBD2 may supply D (5 bases each). From germline, CDR1 is SGHVS and CDR2 FQNEAQ. The CDR3 has 14 amino acids. The CDR3 region is CASSLTDRRETQHF. The CDR3 nucleotides are TGTGCCAGCAGCTTAACGGACCGCAGGGAGACCCAGCACTTC.

The chain couples TRBV7-8 to TRBJ2-2, with D uncertain. The CDR3 has 13 amino acids. The germline gives CDR1 SGHVS, CDR2 FQNEAQ. V lost 5 bases and J lost 7, with 11 bases in between. The CDR3 sequence is CASSIEAIGELFF. CDR3 nucleotide sequence: TGTGCCAGCAGCATCGAGGCCATCGGGGAGCTGTTTTTT.

Concerning this clonotype itself: The germline gene is not matched at one end of the junction; a read error may be the cause. The chain has TRBV28 and TRBJ2-7; 9 bases match TRBD1. Looked up from germline, CDR1 is MDHEN and CDR2 is SYDVKM. CDR3 length equals 12 residues. CDR3 nucleotide sequence: TGTGACAGCAGTAACAGGGGGCACGAGCAGTACTTC. Translation: CDSSNRGHEQYF.

Comment on this clonotype: It is likely a read error, because the conserved phenylalanine at the end of the CDR3 is missing. The chain carries TRBV5-1 and TRBJ2-5; the match to TRBD2 covers 9 bases. This CDR3 is built from 16 residues. V lost 1 base to trimming and J lost 2 bases; unmatched junction nucleotides: 6. The germline gives CDR1 SGHRS, CDR2 YFSETQ. In nucleotides, the CDR3 is TGCGCCAGCAGCTTGATGGGACTAGCAAATCAAGAGACCCAGTACTCC. Translating gives CASSLMGLANQETQYS.

The chain employs TRBV5-1 and TRBJ2-5; 7 bases align to TRBD1. This CDR3 has 14 residues. Germline V lookup: CDR1 SGHRS, CDR2 YFSETQ. The V and J ends lost 5 bases and 4 bases, in that order; junction bases with no gene match: 8. Here the CDR3 reads CASSPGGRRETQYF. The CDR3 region has the DNA TGCGCCAGCAGTCCAGGGGGTCGGCGAGAGACCCAGTACTTC.

A remark on this clonotype: One end of the junction fails to match germline, which may point to a read error. V is TRBV24-1 and J is TRBJ2-4, with 7 bases lining up with TRBD2. The V gene's germline CDR1 is KGHDR and CDR2 SFDVKD. The CDR3 is 14 residues long. Here the CDR3 DNA reads TGTGCCACCAGTGAGTCGCGGGACTATAACATTCAGCACTTC. It codes for CATSESRDYNIQHF.

A remark on this clonotype: This sequence may be a read error, since a much larger clone differs from it by one base. The J gene is TRBJ2-2, the V gene TRBV6-6; D may be TRBD1 (5 bases). CDR3 length: 14 residues. CDR1 is MNHNY and CDR2 is SVGAGI in the germline V gene (reference sequence). V was trimmed by 5 bases and J by 4 bases, leaving 11 bases between them. This CDR3 is CASSPGRVTGELFF. CDR3 DNA sequence: TGTGCCAGCAGTCCGGGCAGGGTCACCGGGGAGCTGTTTTTT.

This clonotype has a count of ten or more. The chain links TRBV14 to TRBJ2-1; D is ambiguous. Looked up from germline, CDR1 is SGHDN and CDR2 is FVKESK. Trimming removed 1 base at V and 8 bases at J, with 6 bases between. The CDR3 consists of 12 residues. The CDR3 protein is CASSQVLYEQFF. The CDR3 DNA follows: TGTGCCAGCAGCCAAGTATTGTATGAGCAGTTCTTC.

On this clonotype: A much larger clone differs from this one at a single base, so this may be a read error. This chain connects TRBV14 to TRBJ2-4, with TRBD2 as a possible D gene (5 bases). Trimming left V 3 bases short and J 5 bases short, with 14 bases between. The CDR3 has 15 amino acids. Germline V gene data show CDR1 as SGHDN and CDR2 as FVKESK. The CDR3 is CASSQDPSSQNIQYF. The CDR3 bases are TGTGCCAGCAGCCAGGACCCTAGCAGCCAAAACATTCAGTACTTC.

About this clonotype itself: Germline and junction disagree at one end, which may indicate a read error. J is TRBJ2-5 and V is TRBV4-1; D may be TRBD1 or TRBD2 (6 bases each). Germline loops: CDR1 MGHRA, CDR2 YSYEKL. There are 15 residues in the CDR3. The DNA for the CDR3 is TGTGCCAGCAGCCATCCCGTGGGGGGCCGAAAGACCCAGTACTTC. Translated: CASSHPVGGRKTQYF.

In its sample, this clonotype was seen many times. The V call is TRBV20-1, the J call TRBJ2-5, with no clear D. V lost 0 bases and J 1 base, leaving 12 bases between the germline ends. Germline-derived CDR1 and CDR2 are DFQATT and SNEGSKA (reference sequence). The CDR3 is 15 amino acids. CDR3 loop: CSARDAQRGQETQYF. CDR3 DNA sequence: TGCAGTGCTAGAGATGCGCAGAGAGGCCAAGAGACCCAGTACTTC.

Points on this clonotype: A much larger clone differs from this one at a single base, so this may be a read error. The chain couples TRBV7-9 to TRBJ2-7; D gene unclear. Looked up from germline, CDR1 is SEHNR and CDR2 is FQNEAQ (reference sequence). The CDR3 length is 12 residues. The V and J ends lost 5 bases and 10 bases respectively, with 15 bases between them. The CDR3 sequence: CASSQARANQYF. The CDR3 DNA sequence: TGTGCCAGCAGCCAAGCTCGCGCCAACCAGTACTTC. The variable domain in full, with the rest retrieved from reference TRBV7-9 and TRBJ2-7, is DTGVSQNPRHKITKRGQNVTFRCDPISEHNRLYWYRQTLGQGPEFLTYFQNEAQLEKSRLLSDRFSAERPKGSFSTLEIQRTEQGDSAMYLCASSQARANQYFGPGTRLTVT.

A note on this clonotype: A read error may be the cause here, since a much bigger clone is one base away. V usage is TRBV5-6 and J usage is TRBJ2-6; 7 bases fit TRBD2. The length of the CDR3 is 16 residues. V lost 1 base to trimming and J lost 4 bases; unmatched junction nucleotides: 5. Germline V gene data show CDR1 as SGHDT and CDR2 as YYEEEE. CDR3 nucleotide sequence: TGTGCCAGCAGCTTGCTTCGGGGGGTCGGGGCCAACGTCCTGACTTTC. This translates into CASSLLRGVGANVLTF.

This clonotype was picked up one time. Without the conserved terminal phenylalanine or tryptophan, this CDR3 likely stems from a read error. The rearrangement uses TRBV6-1 and TRBJ2-7; D perhaps matches TRBD1 (5 bases). V was clipped by 1 base and J by 6 bases, with 10 bases between them. The CDR3 extends over 13 amino acids. Germline loops: CDR1 MNHNS, CDR2 SASEGT. The CDR3 here is CASSEDLQGEQYL. As DNA, the CDR3 is TGTGCCAGCAGTGAAGATCTTCAGGGCGAGCAGTACTTA.

In this sample, this clonotype turned up a few times. The junction departs from germline at one end; a sequencing error may be responsible. This chain links TRBV6-2 or TRBV6-3 with TRBJ1-5, with D perhaps matching TRBD1 (5 bases). The V gene's germline CDR1 is MNHEY and CDR2 SVGEGT. The CDR3 length is 15 residues. This CDR3 reads CASSLQEFGIQPQHF. The CDR3 DNA reads TGTGCCAGCAGCCTACAGGAATTCGGCATTCAGCCCCAGCATTTC.

Concerning this clonotype: Sequence at one end of the junction differs from germline and may be a read error. V usage is TRBV5-4 and J usage is TRBJ2-7, with D tentatively TRBD2 (6 bases). CDR3 length: 14 residues. Germline CDR1 SGHNT, CDR2 YYREEE (reference sequence). In nucleotides, the CDR3 is TGTGCCTGCAGCCCGGGGCGGGGTCGGGATGAGCAGTACTTC. It translates to CACSPGRGRDEQYF.

This clonotype showed up just a few times. J is TRBJ1-1 and V is TRBV28, with 9 bases identical to TRBD1. The CDR3 consists of 16 residues. Germline V lookup: CDR1 MDHEN, CDR2 SYDVKM. With 10 bases clipped from V and 6 bases from J, the junction kept 18 bases outside the gene matches. Here the CDR3 reads CATTNYGTGGGSEAFF. The DNA for the CDR3 is TGTGCCACCACAAACTATGGTACAGGGGGCGGATCTGAAGCTTTCTTT.